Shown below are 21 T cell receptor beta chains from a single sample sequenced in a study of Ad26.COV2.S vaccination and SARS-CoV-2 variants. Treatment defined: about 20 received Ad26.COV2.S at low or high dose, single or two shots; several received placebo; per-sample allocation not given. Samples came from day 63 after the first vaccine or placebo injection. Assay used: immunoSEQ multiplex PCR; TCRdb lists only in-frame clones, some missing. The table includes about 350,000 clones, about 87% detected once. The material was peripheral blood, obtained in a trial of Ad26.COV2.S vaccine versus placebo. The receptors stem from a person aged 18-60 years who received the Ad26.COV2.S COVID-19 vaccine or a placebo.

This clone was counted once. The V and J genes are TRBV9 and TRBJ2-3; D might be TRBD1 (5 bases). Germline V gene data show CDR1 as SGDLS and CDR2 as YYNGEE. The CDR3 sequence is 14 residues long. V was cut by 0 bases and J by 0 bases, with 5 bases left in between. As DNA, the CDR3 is TGTGCCAGCAGCGTAGACAGGAGCACAGATACGCAGTATTTT. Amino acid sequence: CASSVDRSTDTQYF. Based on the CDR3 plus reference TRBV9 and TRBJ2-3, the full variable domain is DSGVTQTPKHLITATGQRVTLRCSPRSGDLSVYWYQQSLDQGLQFLIQYYNGEERAKGNILERFSAQQFPDLHSELNLSSLELGDSALYFCASSVDRSTDTQYFGPGTRLTVL.

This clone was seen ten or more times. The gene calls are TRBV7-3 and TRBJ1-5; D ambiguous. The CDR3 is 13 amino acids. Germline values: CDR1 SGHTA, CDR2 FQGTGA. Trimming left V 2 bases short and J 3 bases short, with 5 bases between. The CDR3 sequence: CASSLLVNQPQHF. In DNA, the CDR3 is TGTGCCAGCAGCTTACTCGTCAATCAGCCCCAGCATTTT.

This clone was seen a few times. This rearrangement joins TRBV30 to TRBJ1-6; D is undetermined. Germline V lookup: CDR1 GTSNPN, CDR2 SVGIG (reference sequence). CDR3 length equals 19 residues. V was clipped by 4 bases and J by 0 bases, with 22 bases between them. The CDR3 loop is CAWTHPRNPRSSYNSPLHF. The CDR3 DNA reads TGTGCCTGGACCCACCCTCGGAACCCGCGGAGCTCCTATAATTCACCCCTCCACTTT.

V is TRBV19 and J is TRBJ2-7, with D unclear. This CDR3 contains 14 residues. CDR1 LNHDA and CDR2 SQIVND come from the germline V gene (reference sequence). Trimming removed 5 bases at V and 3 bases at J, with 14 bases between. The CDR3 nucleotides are TGTGCCAGTAGTCCTCTCGACGGACGCTACGAGCAGTACTTC. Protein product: CASSPLDGRYEQYF.

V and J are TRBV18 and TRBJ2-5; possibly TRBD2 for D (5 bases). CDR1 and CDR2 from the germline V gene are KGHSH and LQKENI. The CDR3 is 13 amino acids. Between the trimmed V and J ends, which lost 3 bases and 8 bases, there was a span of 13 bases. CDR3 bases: TGTGCCAGCTCACCCTCCCCCCGGGAAACCCAGTACTTC. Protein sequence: CASSPSPRETQYF.

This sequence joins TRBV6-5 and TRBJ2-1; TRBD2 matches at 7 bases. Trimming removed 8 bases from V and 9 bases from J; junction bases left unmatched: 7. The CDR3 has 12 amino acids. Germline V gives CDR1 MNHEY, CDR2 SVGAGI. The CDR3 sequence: CASAGEDGEQFF. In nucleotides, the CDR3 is TGTGCCAGCGCGGGAGAAGACGGTGAGCAGTTCTTC.

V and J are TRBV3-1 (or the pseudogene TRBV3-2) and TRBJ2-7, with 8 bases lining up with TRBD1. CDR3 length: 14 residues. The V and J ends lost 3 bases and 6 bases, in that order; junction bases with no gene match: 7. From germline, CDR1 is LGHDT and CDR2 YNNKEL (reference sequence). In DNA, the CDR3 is TGTGCCAGCAGCCAGTTCAACAGGGGGAGCGAGCAGTACTTC. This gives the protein CASSQFNRGSEQYF.

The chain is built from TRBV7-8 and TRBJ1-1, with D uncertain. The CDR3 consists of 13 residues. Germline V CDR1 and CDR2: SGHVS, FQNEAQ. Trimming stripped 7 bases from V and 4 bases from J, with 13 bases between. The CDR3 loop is CASNYIRGTEAFF. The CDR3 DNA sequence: TGTGCCAGCAACTACATCCGTGGCACTGAAGCTTTCTTT.

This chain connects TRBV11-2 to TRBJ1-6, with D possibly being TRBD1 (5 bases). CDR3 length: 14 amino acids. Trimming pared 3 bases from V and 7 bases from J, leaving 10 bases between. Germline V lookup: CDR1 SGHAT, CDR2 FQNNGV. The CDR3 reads CASSFSQANSPLHF. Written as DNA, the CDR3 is TGTGCCAGCAGCTTTTCACAGGCCAATTCACCCCTCCACTTT.

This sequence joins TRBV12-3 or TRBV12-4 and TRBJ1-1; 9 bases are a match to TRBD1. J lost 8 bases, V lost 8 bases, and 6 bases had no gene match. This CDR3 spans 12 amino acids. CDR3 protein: CASYRGRQEAFF. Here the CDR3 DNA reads TGTGCCAGCTACAGGGGGCGCCAGGAAGCTTTCTTT.

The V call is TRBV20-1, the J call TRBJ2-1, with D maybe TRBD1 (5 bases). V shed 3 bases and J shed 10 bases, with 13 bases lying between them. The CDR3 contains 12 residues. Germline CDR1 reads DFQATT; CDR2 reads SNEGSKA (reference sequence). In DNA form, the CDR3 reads TGCAGTGCTAGTCCCAGGGAAGGGGAGCAGTTCTTC. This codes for CSASPREGEQFF.

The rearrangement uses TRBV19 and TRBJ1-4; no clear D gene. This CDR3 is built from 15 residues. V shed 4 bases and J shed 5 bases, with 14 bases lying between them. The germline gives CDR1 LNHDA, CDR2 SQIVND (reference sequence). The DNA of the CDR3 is TGTGCCAGTAGTAACAACGGAAAAGCAAATGAAAAACTGTTTTTT. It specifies CASSNNGKANEKLFF.

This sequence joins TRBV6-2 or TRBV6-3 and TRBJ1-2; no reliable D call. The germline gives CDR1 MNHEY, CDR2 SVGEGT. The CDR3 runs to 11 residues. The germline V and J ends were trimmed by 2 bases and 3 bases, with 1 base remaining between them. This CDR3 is CASSYDYGYTF. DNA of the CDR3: TGTGCCAGCAGTTACGACTATGGCTACACCTTC.

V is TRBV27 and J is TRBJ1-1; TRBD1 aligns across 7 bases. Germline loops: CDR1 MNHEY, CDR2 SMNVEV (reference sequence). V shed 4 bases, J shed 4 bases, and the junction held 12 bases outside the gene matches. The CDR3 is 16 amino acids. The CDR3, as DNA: TGTGCCAGCAGTTCCCCAGGGGGGCGCCGGAGCACTGAAGCTTTCTTT. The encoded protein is CASSSPGGRRSTEAFF.

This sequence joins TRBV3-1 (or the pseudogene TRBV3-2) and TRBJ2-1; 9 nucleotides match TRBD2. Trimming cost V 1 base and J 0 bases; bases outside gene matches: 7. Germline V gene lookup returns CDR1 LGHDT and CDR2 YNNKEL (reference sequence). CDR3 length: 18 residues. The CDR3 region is CASSQGSTSGSSYNEQFF. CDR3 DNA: TGTGCCAGCAGCCAAGGCTCGACTAGCGGCAGCTCCTACAATGAGCAGTTCTTC.

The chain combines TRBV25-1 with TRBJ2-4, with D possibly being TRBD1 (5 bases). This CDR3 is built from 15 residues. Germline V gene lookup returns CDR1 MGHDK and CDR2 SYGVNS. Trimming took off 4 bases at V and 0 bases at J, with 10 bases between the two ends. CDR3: CASSGGGIAKNIQYF. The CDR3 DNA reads TGTGCCAGCAGTGGGGGCGGAATAGCCAAAAACATTCAGTACTTC.

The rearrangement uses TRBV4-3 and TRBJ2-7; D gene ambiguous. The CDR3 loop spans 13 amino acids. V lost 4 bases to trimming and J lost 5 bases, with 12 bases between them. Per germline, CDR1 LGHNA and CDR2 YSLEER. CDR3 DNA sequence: TGCGCCAGCAGCCGAACTACCACCCACGAGCAGTACTTC. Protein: CASSRTTTHEQYF.

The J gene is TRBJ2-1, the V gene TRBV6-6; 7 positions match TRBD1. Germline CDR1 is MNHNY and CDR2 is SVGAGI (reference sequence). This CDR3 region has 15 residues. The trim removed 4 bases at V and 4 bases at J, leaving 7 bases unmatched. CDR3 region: CASSSGTARYNEQFF. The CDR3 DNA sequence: TGTGCCAGCAGTTCCGGGACAGCGCGATACAATGAGCAGTTCTTC.

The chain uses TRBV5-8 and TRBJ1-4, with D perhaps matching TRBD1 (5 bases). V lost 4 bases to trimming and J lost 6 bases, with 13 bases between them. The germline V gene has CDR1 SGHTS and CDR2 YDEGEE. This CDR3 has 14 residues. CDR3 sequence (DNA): TGTGCCAGCAGCCGACGGGGGGTATATGAAAAACTGTTTTTT. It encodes CASSRRGVYEKLFF.

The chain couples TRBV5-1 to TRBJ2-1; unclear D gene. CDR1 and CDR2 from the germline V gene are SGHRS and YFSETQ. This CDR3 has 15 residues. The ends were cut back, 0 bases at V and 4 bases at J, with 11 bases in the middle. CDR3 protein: CASSLDTSSYNEQFF. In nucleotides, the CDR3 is TGCGCCAGCAGCTTGGATACAAGCTCTTACAATGAGCAGTTCTTC.

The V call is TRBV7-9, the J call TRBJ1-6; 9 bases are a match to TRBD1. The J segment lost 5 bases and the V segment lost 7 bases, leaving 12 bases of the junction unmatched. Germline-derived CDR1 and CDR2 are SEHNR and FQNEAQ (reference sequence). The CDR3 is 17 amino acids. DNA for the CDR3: TGTGCCAGCACCTTTAAAACAGGGGGCCCAAATAATTCACCCCTCCACTTT. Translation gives CASTFKTGGPNNSPLHF.